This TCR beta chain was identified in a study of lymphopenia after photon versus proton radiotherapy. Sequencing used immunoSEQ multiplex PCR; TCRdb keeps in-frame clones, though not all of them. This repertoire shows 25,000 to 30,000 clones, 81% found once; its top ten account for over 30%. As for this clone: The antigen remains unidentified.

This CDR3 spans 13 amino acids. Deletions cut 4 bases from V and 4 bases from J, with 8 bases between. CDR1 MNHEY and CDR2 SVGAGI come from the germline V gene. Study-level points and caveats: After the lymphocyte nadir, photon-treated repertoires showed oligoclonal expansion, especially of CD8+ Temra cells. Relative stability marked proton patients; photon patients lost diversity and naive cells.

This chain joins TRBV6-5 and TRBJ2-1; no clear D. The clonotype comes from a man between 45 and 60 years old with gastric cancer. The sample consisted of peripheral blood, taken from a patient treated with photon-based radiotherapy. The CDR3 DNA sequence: TGTGCCAGCAGTTTGGACGCGTACAATGAGCAGTTCTTC. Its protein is CASSLDAYNEQFF.